A selection of T cell receptor beta chains follows, all from one sample in a study of T cells in Graves' hyperthyroidism and ophthalmopathy. Each CDR3 protein gets one entry after TCRdb re-called the multiplex PCR reads with MiXCR. The profile shows approximately 400,000 distinct CDR3 sequences, around a quarter of them singletons. Sequencing was carried out using blood. These receptors originate from a man aged 50-59 years with Graves' hyperthyroidism. The CDR3 runs from the conserved cysteine through the conserved F or W. The D gene is left open where the match is weak. Clone size, where shown, is once, few, many, or a class for clones that have expanded.

few | NA | TRBJ2-2 | TRBV18 | TGTGCCAGCTCCAGGCTACGCGAGGGCACCGGGGAGCTGTTTTTT | CASSRLREGTGELFF
few | TRBD1 | TRBJ1-2 | TRBV29-1 | TGCAGCGTGGTGGACAGGGTGAATGTTAACTATGGCTACACCTTC | CSVVDRVNVNYGYTF
NA | NA | TRBJ2-3 | TRBV5-1 | TGCGCCAGCAGCTTGGGGCGACTAGACCACGACACAGATACGCAGTATTTT | CASSLGRLDHDTDTQYF
NA | TRBD1 | TRBJ1-6 | TRBV27 | TGTGCCAGCAGTCCGGCAGGGGGATCGAGGTCCTATAATTCACCCCTCCACTTT | CASSPAGGSRSYNSPLHF
few | NA | TRBJ2-5 | TRBV13 | TGTGCCAGCAGCTTATTGGAGGGAGAGACCCAGTACTTC | CASSLLEGETQYF
few | NA | TRBJ1-1 | TRBV20-1 | TGCAGTGCTAGAGATAGAAGAGTGAGCACTGAAGCTTTCTTT | CSARDRRVSTEAFF
many | TRBD1 | TRBJ2-3 | TRBV7-8 | TGTGCCAGCGCCGGGTTGGGGACAGGGTTTACAGATACGCAGTATTTT | CASAGLGTGFTDTQYF
NA | NA | TRBJ1-1 | TRBV6-1 | TGTGCCAGCAGCAGAGAACGCAGGGGATTGGCTGAAGCTTTCTTT | CASSRERRGLAEAFF
few | TRBD2 | TRBJ2-7 | TRBV20-1 | TGCAGTGCAACAGCGGGATCCTTCTACGAGCAGTACTTC | CSATAGSFYEQYF
NA | NA | TRBJ2-2 | TRBV28 | TGTGCCAGCAGTTTTCCTGGGGTGAACACCGGGGAGCTGTTTTTT | CASSFPGVNTGELFF
many | NA | TRBJ2-7 | TRBV13 | TGTGCCAGCAGCACCCGGATGGCGGGTCTCTACGAGCAGTACTTC | CASSTRMAGLYEQYF
NA | TRBD1 | TRBJ2-7 | TRBV11-2 | TGTGCCAGCAGCTTAGATAGACAGGGCTACGAGCAGTACTTC | CASSLDRQGYEQYF
NA | NA | TRBJ2-3 | TRBV6-2/TRBV6-3 | TGTGCCAGCAAAAAACTAGTTAATCCTACAGATACGCAGTATTTT | CASKKLVNPTDTQYF
many | TRBD1 | TRBJ2-7 | TRBV7-9 | TGTGCCAGCAGCTTACGTGCAGGGGGTTACGAGCAGTACTTC | CASSLRAGGYEQYF
many | TRBD1 | TRBJ2-5 | TRBV18 | TGTGCCAGCTCACCCCCAGGGGGTCGACAAGAGACCCAGTACTTC | CASSPPGGRQETQYF
many | NA | TRBJ2-5 | TRBV7-2 | TGTGCCAGCAGCTCAACCGGAGGTCTTGTGGAGACCCAGTACTTC | CASSSTGGLVETQYF
NA | TRBD1 | TRBJ1-5 | TRBV18 | TGTGCCAGCTCACGCGGACAGGGGGCCGGTCAGCCCCAGCATTTT | CASSRGQGAGQPQHF
NA | NA | TRBJ1-1 | TRBV30 | TGTGCCTGGATCATGGGCCCTGGGGCAGCTTTCTTT | CAWIMGPGAAFF
once | NA | TRBJ2-5 | TRBV20-1 | TGCAGTGCTAGGGCAGGGGACGAGACCCAGTACTTC | CSARAGDETQYF
many | TRBD2 | TRBJ2-3 | TRBV11-3 | TGTGCCAGCAGCTTCCGCGGGAGAAGCACAGATACGCAGTATTTT | CASSFRGRSTDTQYF
NA | NA | TRBJ2-7 | TRBV19 | TGTGCCAGTAGTATCCGGGGGGCCTCCTACGAGCAGTACTTC | CASSIRGASYEQYF
NA | NA | TRBJ2-5 | TRBV27 | TGTGCCAGCAGTTGGCCCGGAGAGACCCAGTACTTC | CASSWPGETQYF